These 28 T cell receptor beta chains originate from one sample sequenced in a study of vaccination effects on CD4 cells after COVID-19. No antigen has been assigned to these receptors. Cultured cells yielded isolated CD4+ T cells after 10 days. This table comes from immunoSEQ multiplex PCR, and its TCRdb copy is limited to in-frame clones, with some not included. The sample has 70,000 to 75,000 clones, approximately 77% seen once; the top ten hold about 2%. Source: CD4+ T cells from PBMCs cultured without peptide, taken before COVID-19 vaccination. Source of these receptors: a human donor who received a COVID-19 vaccine.

The V call is TRBV28, the J call TRBJ1-4; D may be TRBD1 (5 bases). The CDR3 is made up of 15 amino acids. Germline loops: CDR1 MDHEN, CDR2 SYDVKM. The V end was cut by 4 bases, the J end by 4 bases, with 13 bases between. The CDR3 DNA reads as TGTGCCAGCAGTTCTAGACGTGACAGTAATGAAAAACTGTTTTTT. It is translated as CASSSRRDSNEKLFF.

CDR3 sequence: CASSDSGEAFF. The DNA of the CDR3 is TGTGCCAGCAGTGATTCAGGTGAAGCTTTCTTT. V gene TRBV2 combines with J gene TRBJ1-1; D is undetermined. The CDR3 extends over 11 amino acids. From germline, CDR1 is SNHLY and CDR2 FYNNEI. Trimming removed 3 bases from V and 7 bases from J, with 6 bases in between.

The chain links TRBV19 to TRBJ1-6; a possible D gene is TRBD1 (6 bases). This CDR3 comprises 14 residues. V lost 5 bases and J lost 8, with 13 bases in between. Germline V gives CDR1 LNHDA, CDR2 SQIVND (reference sequence). The CDR3 DNA follows: TGTGCCAGTAGTCTGGGGGCGCCCTATTCACCCCTCCACTTT. Translation: CASSLGAPYSPLHF.

This clone showed up just a few times. The chain links TRBV6-2 or TRBV6-3 to TRBJ1-5, with TRBD1 matching 9 bases. The V gene end was trimmed by 2 bases and the J gene end by 7 bases; junction bases not matched to a gene: 12. Looked up from germline, CDR1 is MNHEY and CDR2 is SVGEGT. This CDR3 comprises 17 residues. The CDR3 protein is CASSYPGTGIRLQPQHF. In nucleotides, the CDR3 is TGTGCCAGCAGTTACCCCGGGACAGGGATAAGGTTGCAGCCCCAGCATTTT.

The genes are TRBV3-1 (or the pseudogene TRBV3-2) and TRBJ2-7, with 7 nucleotides matching TRBD1. V was clipped by 4 bases and J by 3 bases; unmatched bases: 6. Germline V CDR1 and CDR2: LGHDT, YNNKEL (reference sequence). The CDR3 is made up of 14 amino acids. DNA for the CDR3: TGTGCCAGCAGCCCAGGGACAGAGAACTACGAGCAGTACGTC. Translation gives CASSPGTENYEQYV.

The chain is built from TRBV24-1 and TRBJ1-2; TRBD1 matches at 8 bases. Germline V gene sequence: CDR1 KGHDR, CDR2 SFDVKD. V shed 11 bases, J shed 8 bases, and the junction held 6 bases outside the gene matches. The CDR3 loop spans 11 amino acids. CDR3 sequence: CAIAGQDGYTF. The CDR3 coding sequence is TGTGCCATCGCGGGACAGGACGGCTACACCTTC.

This clone has only a few counts. The chain combines TRBV29-1 with TRBJ2-2, with a possible D match to TRBD1 (6 bases). Trimming removed 6 bases at V and 8 bases at J, with 10 bases between. The CDR3 contains 11 residues. Germline CDR1 and CDR2: SQVTM and ANQGSEA. The CDR3 spells CSVGGRGELFF. The CDR3 nucleotides are TGCAGCGTAGGGGGTAGGGGGGAGCTGTTTTTT.

The J gene is TRBJ1-2, the V gene TRBV28; the match to TRBD1 covers 7 bases. The germline gives CDR1 MDHEN, CDR2 SYDVKM. Trimming at V came to 4 bases and at J to 8 bases, leaving 16 bases not matched to a gene. The length of the CDR3 is 16 residues. DNA for the CDR3: TGTGCCAGCAGTTCCTACCACGGAGGGACAGTCGGGGGCTACACCTTC. The encoded protein is CASSSYHGGTVGGYTF.

The sample holds a few counts of this clone. The chain joins TRBV5-6 to TRBJ2-5; perhaps D is TRBD1 or TRBD2 (5 bases each). The CDR3 totals 14 residues. In germline, CDR1 is SGHDT, CDR2 YYEEEE. The V end was cut by 4 bases, the J end by 7 bases, with 17 bases between. The CDR3 is CASSLTGTPGTQYF. The CDR3 region has the DNA TGTGCCAGCAGCCTTACCGGGACCCCAGGGACCCAGTACTTC. The variable domain in full, completed from reference TRBV5-6 and TRBJ2-5, reads DAGVTQSPTHLIKTRGQQVTLRCSPKSGHDTVSWYQQALGQGPQFIFQYYEEEERQRGNFPDRFSGHQFPNYSSELNVNALLLGDSALYLCASSLTGTPGTQYFGPGTRLLVL.

The chain has TRBV28 and TRBJ1-2, with D perhaps TRBD1 (6 bases). Germline lookup yields CDR1 MDHEN and CDR2 SYDVKM. The CDR3 has 14 amino acids. The germline V and J ends were trimmed by 3 bases and 4 bases, with 12 bases remaining between them. The CDR3 bases are TGTGCCAGCAGTTTTCTTCAGGGGAGCTATGGCTACACCTTC. Amino acid sequence: CASSFLQGSYGYTF.

The chain links TRBV19 to TRBJ1-4; 12 bases agree with TRBD1. The germline V gene encodes CDR1 LNHDA and CDR2 SQIVND (reference sequence). The trim removed 6 bases at V and 3 bases at J, leaving 14 bases unmatched. This CDR3 comprises 19 residues. In DNA form, the CDR3 reads TGTGCCAGTAGAAATTCCCGGGACAGGGGGCGCCGAGCTAATGAAAAACTGTTTTTT. Its translation: CASRNSRDRGRRANEKLFF.

This clone showed up just once. This chain links TRBV3-1 (or the pseudogene TRBV3-2) with TRBJ1-3, with TRBD1 as a possible D gene (6 bases). Trimming left V 3 bases short and J 0 bases short, with 15 bases between. CDR1 LGHDT and CDR2 YNNKEL come from the germline V gene (reference sequence). The CDR3 is 17 amino acids. CDR3 loop: CASSQGGHLFSGNTIYF. In nucleotides, the CDR3 is TGTGCCAGCAGCCAGGGGGGACACCTTTTCTCTGGAAACACCATATATTTT.

The chain is built from TRBV7-6 and TRBJ1-5, with D tentatively TRBD1 (6 bases). The CDR3 runs to 16 residues. Trimming took 1 base from V and 0 from J, leaving 10 bases between them. Germline assignment: CDR1 SGHVS and CDR2 FNYEAQ. The DNA for the CDR3 is TGTGCCAGCAGCTTAGGGGGACACACTAGCAATCAGCCCCAGCATTTT. Protein: CASSLGGHTSNQPQHF.

About this clone: The sample holds other DNA sequences that translate to the same CDR3. The genes are TRBV12-3 or TRBV12-4 and TRBJ1-3, with unresolved D. The length of the CDR3 is 12 residues. The V and J ends lost 1 base and 4 bases respectively, with 2 bases between them. The CDR3 sequence is CASSLVGNTIYF. The CDR3 region has the DNA TGTGCCAGCAGTTTAGTGGGAAACACCATATATTTT.

The chain joins TRBV9 to TRBJ2-2; D is undetermined. In germline, CDR1 is SGDLS, CDR2 YYNGEE. V lost 1 base to trimming and J lost 4 bases, with 11 bases between them. The CDR3 is made up of 15 amino acids. Written as DNA, the CDR3 is TGTGCCAGCAGCGTAAAGGGATCGGGCACCGGGGAGCTGTTTTTT. It translates to CASSVKGSGTGELFF.

This clone was detected only once. The chain is built from TRBV14 and TRBJ2-1; perhaps TRBD1 as D (5 bases). The CDR3 has 18 amino acids. Germline lookup yields CDR1 SGHDN and CDR2 FVKESK. With 1 base removed from V and 1 base from J, the gap between germline ends came to 17 bases. CDR3 nucleotides: TGTGCCAGCAGCCAAGTAGGCGACCTCGACAGTTCCTACAATGAGCAGTTCTTC. Translating it yields CASSQVGDLDSSYNEQFF.

The V and J genes are TRBV19 and TRBJ2-1; D possibly uses TRBD1 or TRBD2 (5 bases each). The germline V gene encodes CDR1 LNHDA and CDR2 SQIVND (reference sequence). CDR3 length: 15 amino acids. The V end was cut by 7 bases, the J end by 0 bases, with 13 bases between. CDR3 DNA: TGTGCCAGTACTAAGACAGAGGGCTCCTACAATGAGCAGTTCTTC. Translated: CASTKTEGSYNEQFF.

The CDR3 reads CASSYSGGVQETQYF. CDR3 sequence (DNA): TGTGCCAGCAGTTACTCCGGAGGGGTCCAAGAGACCCAGTACTTC. J is TRBJ2-5 and V is TRBV6-5; weak D call: TRBD2 (6 bases). The ends were cut back, 0 bases at V and 1 base at J, with 9 bases in the middle. The CDR3 sequence is 15 residues long. From germline, CDR1 is MNHEY and CDR2 SVGAGI.

This clone has more than one count but fewer than ten. The chain recombines TRBV10-3 with TRBJ2-1; TRBD2 might be the D (5 bases). The CDR3 has 15 residues. With 0 bases removed from V and 10 bases from J, the gap between germline ends came to 16 bases. CDR1 is ENHRY and CDR2 is SYGVKD in the germline V gene. CDR3 protein: CAISESNSGVQEQFF. Written as DNA, the CDR3 is TGTGCCATCAGTGAGTCGAATTCCGGGGTCCAAGAGCAGTTCTTC.

This clone came up once. The J gene is TRBJ1-2, the V gene TRBV11-2; a possible D gene is TRBD1 (6 bases). The CDR3 runs to 16 residues. Germline V gene data show CDR1 as SGHAT and CDR2 as FQNNGV. The V end was cut by 1 base, the J end by 4 bases, with 16 bases between. The CDR3 sequence is CASSLVRGGGAYGYTF. CDR3 DNA: TGTGCCAGCAGCTTAGTAAGGGGGGGAGGGGCCTATGGCTACACCTTC.

This chain uses TRBV7-2 with TRBJ1-2; 7 bases match TRBD1. The V and J ends lost 2 bases and 7 bases, in that order; junction bases with no gene match: 7. This CDR3 is built from 14 residues. Germline V gives CDR1 SGHTA, CDR2 FQGNSA. The CDR3 region is CASSLSTGSFGYTF. CDR3 in DNA: TGTGCCAGCAGCTTATCGACAGGGTCATTTGGCTACACCTTC.

The chain is built from TRBV18 and TRBJ1-1; a weak D match, TRBD1 (5 bases). Trimming left V 1 base short and J 1 base short, with 10 bases between. The CDR3 extends over 15 amino acids. Germline lookup yields CDR1 KGHSH and CDR2 LQKENI. CDR3 coding DNA: TGTGCCAGCTCACCACGGCAGGGTGAGAACACTGAAGCTTTCTTT. Translation gives CASSPRQGENTEAFF. The entire variable domain, with the rest obtained from reference TRBV18 and TRBJ1-1, is as follows: NAGVMQNPRHLVRRRGQEARLRCSPMKGHSHVYWYRQLPEEGLKFMVYLQKENIIDESGMPKERFSAEFPKEGPSILRIQQVVRGDSAAYFCASSPRQGENTEAFFGQGTRLTVV.

This rearrangement joins TRBV5-1 to TRBJ1-2; D is unresolved. The germline CDR1 and CDR2 sequences are SGHRS and YFSETQ. The CDR3 runs to 15 residues. Between the trimmed V and J ends, which lost 1 base and 0 bases, there was a span of 10 bases. Here the CDR3 DNA reads TGCGCCAGCAGCTTGACGGGTACAGCTAACTATGGCTACACCTTC. Residues: CASSLTGTANYGYTF.

This clone has a handful of counts. This chain uses TRBV5-6 with TRBJ1-6; weak D call: TRBD1 (6 bases). V lost 4 bases and J 0 bases, leaving 20 bases between the germline ends. Germline loops: CDR1 SGHDT, CDR2 YYEEEE. The CDR3 covers 19 residues. The CDR3 protein is CASSTYRTAYSSYNSPLHF. CDR3 DNA sequence: TGTGCCAGCAGCACATATAGGACAGCGTATTCCTCCTATAATTCACCCCTCCACTTT.

This clone was seen a few times. This chain connects TRBV2 to TRBJ2-2; no firm D call. Trimming cost V 4 bases and J 6 bases, with 9 bases left between them. In germline, CDR1 is SNHLY, CDR2 FYNNEI. This CDR3 region has 13 residues. As DNA, the CDR3 is TGTGCCAGCAGTGTATTAGTCCCCGGGGAGCTGTTTTTT. The encoded protein is CASSVLVPGELFF. Complete variable domain (other parts from reference TRBV2 and TRBJ2-2): EPEVTQTPSHQVTQMGQEVILRCVPISNHLYFYWYRQILGQKVEFLVSFYNNEISEKSEIFDDQFSVERPDGSNFTLKIRSTKLEDSAMYFCASSVLVPGELFFGEGSRLTVL.

This clone showed up just a few times. The same CDR3 can be traced to other DNA sequences in this sample. The chain employs TRBV18 and TRBJ1-4; D remains ambiguous. CDR1 is KGHSH, CDR2 LQKENI, per germline. Trimming removed 2 bases at V and 5 bases at J, with 6 bases between. The CDR3 length is 13 residues. The CDR3 sequence is CASSPGQNEKLFF. The CDR3 DNA follows: TGTGCCAGCTCACCAGGGCAGAATGAAAAACTGTTTTTT.

The gene calls are TRBV11-2 and TRBJ2-3; D is uncertain. CDR1 and CDR2 from the germline V gene are SGHAT and FQNNGV. The germline V and J ends were trimmed by 5 bases and 5 bases, with 11 bases remaining between them. The length of the CDR3 is 13 residues. CDR3 in amino acids: CASSLVYRDTQYF. CDR3 nucleotide sequence: TGTGCCAGCAGCCTAGTTTACCGAGATACGCAGTATTTT. The entire variable domain, with the rest obtained from reference TRBV11-2 and TRBJ2-3, is as follows: EAGVAQSPRYKIIEKRQSVAFWCNPISGHATLYWYQQILGQGPKLLIQFQNNGVVDDSQLPKDRFSAERLKGVDSTLKIQPAKLEDSAVYLCASSLVYRDTQYFGPGTRLTVL.

This chain uses TRBV9 with TRBJ1-3; D perhaps matches TRBD1 (5 bases). The germline V gene has CDR1 SGDLS and CDR2 YYNGEE. The V and J ends lost 6 bases and 0 bases respectively, with 16 bases between them. This CDR3 comprises 16 residues. CDR3 residues: CASTATGAFSGNTIYF. The DNA for the CDR3 is TGTGCCAGCACTGCTACTGGGGCGTTCTCTGGAAACACCATATATTTT.